The TCR beta chain under discussion was sequenced for a study of blood T cell repertoires in COVID-19. In the original processing: Researchers report that nucleated cell counts were estimated from reference gene primer amplification. Data came from immunoSEQ multiplex PCR; TCRdb stores just in-frame clones and leaves some out. That table is the source of V, J and clone size, and D and trimming were worked out from the DNA. The data show roughly 230,000 clones, 75% to 90% seen once. The TCR originated in a man in his forties with acute or convalescent COVID-19. The sequenced sample was peripheral blood.

CDR3 in DNA: TGCGCCAGCAGCTCTACCGGGACAGTCAATCAAGAGACCCAGTACTTC. Translated: CASSSTGTVNQETQYF. The J gene is TRBJ2-5, the V gene TRBV5-1; TRBD1 matches at 7 bases. V shed 3 bases, J shed 2 bases, and the junction held 10 bases outside the gene matches. There are 16 residues in the CDR3. The germline V gene has CDR1 SGHRS and CDR2 YFSETQ.